This T cell receptor beta chain came from a study of blood T cell repertoires in COVID-19. Germline lookup yields CDR1 SGHTA and CDR2 FQGTGA. Trimming shortened V by 5 bases and J by 5 bases, and 9 bases separated the two germline ends. The CDR3 length is 13 residues. Sequencing used immunoSEQ multiplex PCR; TCRdb keeps in-frame clones, though not all of them. The sample holds approximately 250,000 clones; roughly 86% are singletons and the top ten take roughly 5%. The rearrangement uses TRBV7-3 and TRBJ2-2; the D is unclear. The clonotype was recovered from an older woman with COVID-19, enrolled during active disease. Sequencing was performed on peripheral blood. CDR3 DNA sequence: TGTGCCAGCAGCCTCCTGCGGACCGGGGAGCTGTTTTTT. Translation: CASSLLRTGELFF.